A single sample is the source of the 25 T cell receptor beta chains below, sequenced in a study of blood T cell repertoires in COVID-19. Measured with immunoSEQ multiplex PCR; TCRdb has only the in-frame clones, and not every one. Of around 170,000 clones listed, around 80% were seen once; the top ten hold 13% to 15%. Sample: peripheral blood. The receptors were sampled from a man between 25 and 39 years old with active or convalescent COVID-19.

The CDR3, as DNA: TGTGCCAGTAGTGGGGCAGGCCTCAATCAGCCCCAGCATTTT. As protein: CASSGAGLNQPQHF. The chain combines TRBV19 with TRBJ1-5, with D perhaps TRBD1 (5 bases). Germline CDR1 reads LNHDA; CDR2 reads SQIVND (reference sequence). The V gene lost 5 bases and the J gene lost 3 bases, with 11 bases spanning the gap. The CDR3 spans 14 residues.

Concerning this clone itself: This may arise from a read error, as a much more abundant clone is one base away. The V gene is TRBV7-9, the J gene TRBJ2-1; no firm D call. The germline CDR1 and CDR2 sequences are SEHNR and FQNEAQ (reference sequence). The V gene lost 5 bases and the J gene lost 0 bases, with 5 bases spanning the gap. The CDR3 contains 13 residues. For the CDR3, the DNA is TGTGCCAGCAGCCCGAGCTCCTACAATGAGCAGTTCTTC. It codes for CASSPSSYNEQFF.

The V and J genes are TRBV4-1 and TRBJ1-5, with 8 bases lining up with TRBD1. The length of the CDR3 is 15 residues. The J segment lost 6 bases and the V segment lost 3 bases, leaving 7 bases of the junction unmatched. Germline-derived CDR1 and CDR2 are MGHRA and YSYEKL. The CDR3 region is CASSHPDRGSQPQHF. The DNA of the CDR3 is TGCGCCAGCAGCCACCCAGACAGGGGAAGTCAGCCCCAGCATTTT.

The chain couples TRBV7-3 to TRBJ1-1, with TRBD1 matching over 10 bases. Trimming at V came to 5 bases and at J to 0 bases, leaving 9 bases not matched to a gene. Germline CDR1 and CDR2: SGHTA and FQGTGA. The CDR3 is made up of 17 amino acids. Written as DNA, the CDR3 is TGTGCCAGCAGCCGAGGTGGGACAGGGGTTATGAACACTGAAGCTTTCTTT. Protein product: CASSRGGTGVMNTEAFF.

V is TRBV19 and J is TRBJ2-1; 8 bases map to TRBD2. CDR3 length: 17 amino acids. J was trimmed by 0 bases and V by 1 base; bases with no gene match: 5. CDR1 LNHDA and CDR2 SQIVND come from the germline V gene (reference sequence). In nucleotides, the CDR3 is TGTGCCAGTAGTATAGTGGGCGGGGGGTTCTCCTACAATGAGCAGTTCTTC. Its translation is CASSIVGGGFSYNEQFF. Combining the CDR3 with reference TRBV19 and TRBJ2-1 gives the whole variable domain DGGITQSPKYLFRKEGQNVTLSCEQNLNHDAMYWYRQDPGQGLRLIYYSQIVNDFQKGDIAEGYSVSREKKESFPLTVTSAQKNPTAFYLCASSIVGGGFSYNEQFFGPGTRLTVL.

This chain uses TRBV7-9 with TRBJ2-2; TRBD1 agrees at 9 bases. In germline, CDR1 is SEHNR, CDR2 FQNEAQ (reference sequence). This CDR3 is built from 14 residues. With 5 bases clipped from V and 6 bases from J, the junction kept 4 bases outside the gene matches. The CDR3 DNA reads TGTGCCAGCAGCGCGTGGACAGGGGCCGGGGAGCTGTTTTTT. Amino acids: CASSAWTGAGELFF.

The gene calls are TRBV2 and TRBJ2-7; D unresolved. The length of the CDR3 is 11 residues. Germline lookup yields CDR1 SNHLY and CDR2 FYNNEI. Trimming took 4 bases from V and 2 from J, leaving 3 bases between them. CDR3 region: CASSVTYEQYV. CDR3 nucleotides: TGTGCCAGCAGTGTAACCTACGAGCAGTACGTC.

V is TRBV3-1 (or the pseudogene TRBV3-2) and J is TRBJ2-3; TRBD1 aligns across 8 bases. Losses at the gene ends were 1 base for V and 3 bases for J; bases not matched to a gene: 6. The germline V gene has CDR1 LGHDT and CDR2 YNNKEL (reference sequence). The CDR3 runs 16 residues. CDR3 sequence (DNA): TGTGCCAGCAGCCAAGGGACAGGGTTTATGACAGATACGCAGTATTTT. Its protein product is CASSQGTGFMTDTQYF.

The V and J genes are TRBV2 and TRBJ2-5; D is possibly TRBD1 (5 bases). Germline V gene sequence: CDR1 SNHLY, CDR2 FYNNEI. The CDR3 has 13 amino acids. Deletions cut 6 bases from V and 3 bases from J, with 11 bases between. DNA for the CDR3: TGTGCCAGCAGCGAGACAGTAAAAGAGACCCAGTACTTC. Protein product: CASSETVKETQYF.

This chain connects TRBV15 to TRBJ1-2; 7 positions match TRBD1. The germline V gene has CDR1 LNHNV and CDR2 YYDKDF (reference sequence). J lost 6 bases, V lost 5 bases, and 21 bases had no gene match. The CDR3 length is 18 residues. The CDR3 protein is CATSSERDSTMAFDGYTF. In DNA form, the CDR3 reads TGTGCCACCAGCTCTGAGAGGGACAGTACAATGGCTTTCGATGGCTACACCTTC.

The chain has TRBV19 and TRBJ1-5; D ambiguous. CDR1 LNHDA and CDR2 SQIVND come from the germline V gene (reference sequence). Trimming shortened V by 3 bases and J by 5 bases, and 17 bases separated the two germline ends. CDR3 size: 16 residues. CDR3 DNA: TGTGCCAGTAGTATTCCTTTTTCGCGTTTAGATCAGCCCCAGCATTTT. The encoded protein is CASSIPFSRLDQPQHF.

This clone turned up a few times. This chain joins TRBV11-2 and TRBJ1-5; TRBD1 matches at 7 bases. J was trimmed by 5 bases and V by 3 bases; bases with no gene match: 4. The germline CDR1 and CDR2 sequences are SGHAT and FQNNGV. The CDR3 runs 14 residues. This chain's CDR3 is CASSFSTGDQPQHF. The CDR3 DNA reads TGTGCCAGCAGCTTCAGTACAGGGGATCAGCCCCAGCATTTT.

This chain links TRBV7-8 with TRBJ2-7; 10 nucleotides line up with TRBD2. V lost 1 base and J lost 4; bases outside the gene matches: 1. The length of the CDR3 is 14 residues. Germline V gene lookup returns CDR1 SGHVS and CDR2 FQNEAQ. The CDR3 region has the DNA TGTGCCAGCAGCTTAGAGGGACTAGCGTACGAGCAGTACTTC. Its translation: CASSLEGLAYEQYF.

The chain recombines TRBV19 with TRBJ1-2, with 7 positions matching TRBD1. The CDR3 spans 12 residues. From germline, CDR1 is LNHDA and CDR2 SQIVND (reference sequence). Germline trimming cut 4 bases from V and 7 bases from J; bases unmatched to any gene: 3. The CDR3 sequence: CASSTTGSGYTF. CDR3 coding DNA: TGTGCCAGTAGTACGACAGGGAGTGGCTACACCTTC.

The rearrangement links TRBV4-1 to TRBJ1-2; 10 bases map to TRBD1. The CDR3 length is 15 residues. Trimming cost V 1 base and J 3 bases; bases outside gene matches: 2. Germline loops: CDR1 MGHRA, CDR2 YSYEKL. CDR3 sequence reads: CASSQGTGGDYGYTF. CDR3 bases: TGCGCCAGCAGCCAAGGGACAGGGGGAGACTATGGCTACACCTTC.

This clone appeared a few times. The chain joins TRBV13 to TRBJ1-2; TRBD1 aligns across 7 bases. Per the germline V gene, CDR1 is PRHDT and CDR2 is FYEKMQ (reference sequence). The CDR3 consists of 13 residues. V shed 5 bases, J shed 4 bases, and the junction held 4 bases outside the gene matches. The CDR3 sequence is CASSNRDSYGYTF. The CDR3 bases are TGTGCCAGCAGCAACCGGGACAGCTATGGCTACACCTTC. Full variable domain (rest looked up from reference TRBV13 and TRBJ1-2): AAGVIQSPRHLIKEKRETATLKCYPIPRHDTVYWYQQGPGQDPQFLISFYEKMQSDKGSIPDRFSAQQFSDYHSELNMSSLELGDSALYFCASSNRDSYGYTFGSGTRLTVV.

The gene calls are TRBV19 and TRBJ2-1, with 8 bases that match TRBD2. V trimming: 3 bases; J trimming: 7 bases; junction bases outside the gene matches: 17. CDR3 length: 18 residues. Germline V gene sequence: CDR1 LNHDA, CDR2 SQIVND (reference sequence). CDR3 coding DNA: TGTGCCAGTAGTATGGGGGGTGGGAGCGGGAGCAGGTTGAATGAGCAGTTCTTC. Translating gives CASSMGGGSGSRLNEQFF.

This clone was detected a few times. The chain links TRBV6-5 to TRBJ2-3, with TRBD2 as a possible D gene (6 bases). There are 15 residues in the CDR3. Germline V gene data show CDR1 as MNHEY and CDR2 as SVGAGI. The V end was cut by 11 bases, the J end by 3 bases, with 21 bases between. CDR3 DNA sequence: TGTGCCGCCCAAGATCGCGGGGTCGGGACAGATACGCAGTATTTT. The encoded protein is CAAQDRGVGTDTQYF.

This sequence joins TRBV2 and TRBJ2-5; D is possibly TRBD2 (6 bases). The CDR3 extends over 13 amino acids. The ends were cut back, 7 bases at V and 0 bases at J, with 9 bases in the middle. CDR1 and CDR2 from the germline V gene are SNHLY and FYNNEI. The CDR3 DNA reads TGTGCCAGCACAAGGGACTACCAAGAGACCCAGTACTTC. It codes for CASTRDYQETQYF. Drawing the rest from reference TRBV2 and TRBJ2-5, the complete variable domain is EPEVTQTPSHQVTQMGQEVILRCVPISNHLYFYWYRQILGQKVEFLVSFYNNEISEKSEIFDDQFSVERPDGSNFTLKIRSTKLEDSAMYFCASTRDYQETQYFGPGTRLLVL.

On this clone itself: The limits of the CDR3 on the DNA are not certain, so only TCRdb's listed CDR3 is given. This chain connects TRBV10-3 to TRBJ1-2; TRBD1, the table's D call, lacks a check against the DNA. Germline CDR1 ENHRY, CDR2 SYGVKD. The CDR3 sequence runs 18 residues, both termini included. The CDR3 sequence: CAISSSGGQGADIYGYTF.

This clone occurred a few times. This rearrangement joins TRBV5-1 to TRBJ1-1, with 8 positions matching TRBD1. Germline loops: CDR1 SGHRS, CDR2 YFSETQ. V lost 4 bases to trimming and J lost 5 bases; unmatched junction nucleotides: 22. This CDR3 has 19 residues. In nucleotides, the CDR3 is TGCGCCAGCAGCCGAGTCTTCCAGGGGGCGAGCGGAGGGGGAACTGAAGCTTTCTTT. It translates to CASSRVFQGASGGGTEAFF.

CDR3 coding DNA: TGTGCCAGCTCTGTCTCGTCGACTGAAGCTTTCTTT. Protein sequence: CASSVSSTEAFF. The V call is TRBV7-9, the J call TRBJ1-1; D not resolved. This CDR3 comprises 12 residues. Germline V gene data show CDR1 as SEHNR and CDR2 as FQNEAQ (reference sequence). V was clipped by 8 bases and J by 5 bases, with 12 bases between them.

The genes are TRBV6-5 and TRBJ2-3, with D possibly being TRBD2 (6 bases). CDR1 MNHEY and CDR2 SVGAGI come from the germline V gene. V was pared by 2 bases and J by 2 bases, with 14 bases between. This CDR3 contains 16 residues. For the CDR3, the DNA is TGTGCCAGCAGTTACCTCGGGGGACTCACCACAGATACGCAGTATTTT. Residues: CASSYLGGLTTDTQYF.

The gene calls are TRBV9 and TRBJ2-2, with 12 bases matching TRBD2. The CDR3 spans 18 residues. V gave up 0 bases and J gave up 4 bases; unmatched junction bases: 7. The germline gives CDR1 SGDLS, CDR2 YYNGEE. DNA of the CDR3: TGTGCCAGCAGCGTAGACACTAGCGGGAGGCTTGGCACCGGGGAGCTGTTTTTT. Its translation: CASSVDTSGRLGTGELFF.

V is TRBV3-1 (or the pseudogene TRBV3-2) and J is TRBJ2-7; D might be TRBD1 (5 bases). Germline CDR1 reads LGHDT; CDR2 reads YNNKEL (reference sequence). The CDR3 covers 14 residues. The V end was cut by 2 bases, the J end by 1 base, with 9 bases between. CDR3 sequence: CASSQKGASYEQYF. CDR3 DNA sequence: TGTGCCAGCAGCCAAAAAGGGGCTTCCTACGAGCAGTACTTC.